The 24 T cell receptor beta chains in this list originate from one sample, sequenced in a study of early T cells in non-severe SARS-CoV-2 infection. TCRdb called the 5' RACE reads again in MiXCR, with one record for every CDR3 protein. This sample has some 80,000 distinct CDR3 sequences, with 9.5% to 15% found just once. Sample: whole blood, taken at baseline. The source is an adult who was a healthcare worker with PCR-confirmed SARS-CoV-2 infection or an uninfected control (not recorded which). The donor label of this sample is uncertain.

This chain connects TRBV14 to TRBJ2-7; the D is unclear. The V gene's germline CDR1 is SGHDN and CDR2 FVKESK. This CDR3 has 14 amino acids. V lost 4 bases and J lost 0, with 10 bases in between. The CDR3 region is CASSPMTPSYEQYF. The DNA of the CDR3 is TGTGCCAGCAGCCCTATGACACCCTCCTACGAGCAGTACTTC.

The chain joins TRBV20-1 to TRBJ2-3, with 11 positions matching TRBD2. Germline V gene lookup returns CDR1 DFQATT and CDR2 SNEGSKA (reference sequence). V was pared by 4 bases and J by 2 bases, with 5 bases of the junction left unmatched. This CDR3 has 15 residues. As DNA, the CDR3 is TGCAGTGCTACCGCGACTAGCGGGGCCACAGATACGCAGTATTTT. Translating gives CSATATSGATDTQYF.

The table lists this clonotype with many counts. The V and J genes are TRBV7-2 and TRBJ2-3, with D hard to call. The CDR3 has 12 amino acids. Germline V gene lookup returns CDR1 SGHTA and CDR2 FQGNSA. Trimming took 3 bases from V and 1 from J, leaving 2 bases between them. CDR3 sequence: CASSLGTDTQYF. Here the CDR3 DNA reads TGTGCCAGCAGCTTGGGCACAGATACGCAGTATTTT.

This chain links TRBV5-6 with TRBJ1-1; D not certain. This CDR3 contains 13 residues. Trimming pared 0 bases from V and 4 bases from J, leaving 7 bases between. Germline CDR1 SGHDT, CDR2 YYEEEE. CDR3 DNA: TGTGCCAGCAGCTTGGGAGCTCGCACTGAAGCTTTCTTT. Its protein product is CASSLGARTEAFF.

The rearrangement uses TRBV5-1 and TRBJ2-1, with D possibly matching TRBD2 (5 bases). Germline V CDR1 and CDR2: SGHRS, YFSETQ. This CDR3 has 12 amino acids. The ends were cut back, 4 bases at V and 6 bases at J, with 8 bases in the middle. CDR3 coding DNA: TGCGCCAGCAGCAGAACTAGCAATGAGCAGTTCTTC. It translates to CASSRTSNEQFF.

In its sample, this clonotype was seen a few times. This chain links TRBV15 with TRBJ2-1; the D is unclear. The V and J ends lost 1 base and 4 bases respectively, with 11 bases between them. CDR3 length equals 15 residues. Germline lookup yields CDR1 LNHNV and CDR2 YYDKDF (reference sequence). The DNA of the CDR3 is TGTGCCACCAGCAGAGTCGGCAGTGTTTACAATGAGCAGTTCTTC. As protein: CATSRVGSVYNEQFF.

This chain uses TRBV7-2 with TRBJ1-4; D call uncertain. The CDR3 length is 14 residues. In germline, CDR1 is SGHTA, CDR2 FQGNSA. Trimming removed 4 bases from V and 4 bases from J, with 10 bases in between. The CDR3 bases are TGTGCCAGCAGCTCCGGGCCAGTTAATGAAAAACTGTTTTTT. Translated, it gives CASSSGPVNEKLFF.

J is TRBJ2-1 and V is TRBV7-2; unclear D gene. Germline V gene lookup returns CDR1 SGHTA and CDR2 FQGNSA. CDR3 size: 13 residues. V was pared by 6 bases and J by 2 bases, with 8 bases between. DNA for the CDR3: TGTGCCAGCAGTTATAACACCTACAATGAGCAGTTCTTC. As protein: CASSYNTYNEQFF.

The sample holds many counts of this clonotype. V and J are TRBV6-2 or TRBV6-3 and TRBJ2-3; 9 positions match TRBD2. Germline CDR1 reads MNHEY; CDR2 reads SVGEGT. V lost 0 bases to trimming and J lost 4 bases; unmatched junction nucleotides: 5. This CDR3 contains 16 residues. CDR3 amino acids: CASSYSLTSGSDTQYF. DNA for the CDR3: TGTGCCAGCAGTTACTCCCTGACTAGCGGCTCAGATACGCAGTATTTT.

V and J are TRBV6-2 or TRBV6-3 and TRBJ2-7; D remains unclear. CDR3 size: 14 residues. Germline CDR1 is MNHEY and CDR2 is SVGEGT. Trimming took 1 base from V and 3 from J, leaving 10 bases between them. In DNA form, the CDR3 reads TGTGCCAGCAGTTACTACAGACAACGCTACGAGCAGTACTTC. This sequence encodes CASSYYRQRYEQYF.

This chain connects TRBV5-6 to TRBJ2-7; tentatively, D is TRBD1 (5 bases). Germline-derived CDR1 and CDR2 are SGHDT and YYEEEE. The V end was cut by 1 base, the J end by 3 bases, with 11 bases between. This CDR3 has 14 amino acids. CDR3 loop: CASSLQDTNYEQYF. In DNA form, the CDR3 reads TGTGCCAGCAGCTTGCAGGACACTAACTACGAGCAGTACTTC.

This clonotype was detected only a few times. J is TRBJ2-6 and V is TRBV5-5; D gene ambiguous. The germline V and J ends were trimmed by 4 bases and 4 bases, with 15 bases remaining between them. The CDR3 loop spans 16 amino acids. Germline V gene sequence: CDR1 SGHKS, CDR2 YYEKEE (reference sequence). The CDR3: CASSVVYGYGANVLTF. CDR3 nucleotides: TGTGCCAGCAGCGTCGTGTATGGGTACGGGGCCAACGTCCTGACTTTC.

V is TRBV7-8 and J is TRBJ2-3; possible D gene TRBD2, 6 bases. V was shortened by 3 bases and J by 3 bases, with 10 bases between the two germline ends. The CDR3 totals 14 residues. The V gene's germline CDR1 is SGHVS and CDR2 FQNEAQ. CDR3 loop: CASSLGAGTDTQYF. Written as DNA, the CDR3 is TGTGCCAGCAGCTTGGGAGCGGGTACAGATACGCAGTATTTT.

In its sample, this clonotype was seen many times. The chain couples TRBV30 to TRBJ1-5; D uncertain. The CDR3 is 12 amino acids. In germline, CDR1 is GTSNPN, CDR2 SVGIG (reference sequence). Trimming pared 0 bases from V and 4 bases from J, leaving 4 bases between. The CDR3 DNA reads TGTGCCTGGAGTGTATTAAATCAGCCCCAGCATTTT. Protein product: CAWSVLNQPQHF.

This clonotype has more than one count but fewer than ten. The DNA for the CDR3 is TGTGCCAGCAGCTTAGGATTTCGGGCCTACGAGCAGTACTTC. It is translated as CASSLGFRAYEQYF. The chain links TRBV7-8 to TRBJ2-7; D is ambiguous. CDR1 and CDR2 from the germline V gene are SGHVS and FQNEAQ. V lost 1 base and J lost 2, with 9 bases in between. CDR3 size: 14 residues. Filled out from reference TRBV7-8 and TRBJ2-7, the complete variable domain reads GAGVSQSPRYKVAKRGQDVALRCDPISGHVSLFWYQQALGQGPEFLTYFQNEAQLDKSGLPSDRFFAERPEGSVSTLKIQRTQQEDSAVYLCASSLGFRAYEQYFGPGTRLTVT.

This clonotype counts as medium-sized. The chain couples TRBV19 to TRBJ1-1, with D perhaps matching TRBD1 (5 bases). Trimming left V 5 bases short and J 8 bases short, with 9 bases between. In germline, CDR1 is LNHDA, CDR2 SQIVND (reference sequence). This CDR3 region has 11 residues. The CDR3 protein is CASSGGLEAFF. DNA of the CDR3: TGTGCCAGTAGTGGGGGACTAGAAGCTTTCTTT.

The chain employs TRBV6-2 or TRBV6-3 and TRBJ2-3; D not certain. Germline V gene sequence: CDR1 MNHEY, CDR2 SVGEGT. Trimming cost V 2 bases and J 2 bases, with 11 bases left between them. This CDR3 has 15 residues. The CDR3 loop is CASSYNHEDTDTQYF. The CDR3 DNA reads TGTGCCAGCAGTTACAACCACGAAGACACAGATACGCAGTATTTT.

This clonotype has ten or more counts. This rearrangement joins TRBV7-6 to TRBJ1-4, with 10 bases fitting TRBD1. V lost 5 bases and J lost 10; bases outside the gene matches: 4. This CDR3 has 13 amino acids. Germline CDR1 is SGHVS and CDR2 is FNYEAQ. As DNA, the CDR3 is TGTGCCAGCAGCAGCGGACAGGGGGGAAAACTGTTTTTT. Translated, it gives CASSSGQGGKLFF.

The chain recombines TRBV12-3 or TRBV12-4 with TRBJ2-7; possibly TRBD2 for D (5 bases). This CDR3 comprises 13 residues. The V gene lost 8 bases and the J gene lost 0 bases, with 11 bases spanning the gap. The CDR3 coding sequence is TGTGCCAGCCGAGGCGGGTACTCCTACGAGCAGTACTTC. It yields the protein CASRGGYSYEQYF.

This clonotype was seen more than once but under ten times. The chain uses TRBV14 and TRBJ2-1, with D unresolved. V was trimmed by 0 bases and J by 6 bases, leaving 9 bases between them. The CDR3 is 14 residues long. The germline CDR1 and CDR2 sequences are SGHDN and FVKESK. Here the CDR3 reads CASSQDMSANEQFF. The CDR3 region has the DNA TGTGCCAGCAGCCAAGATATGAGCGCCAATGAGCAGTTCTTC.

This clonotype was found a few times. One end of the junction fails to match germline, which may point to a read error. The V call is TRBV6-2 or TRBV6-3, the J call TRBJ1-5; no reliable D call. Germline loops: CDR1 MNHEY, CDR2 SVGEGT. This CDR3 comprises 8 residues. The CDR3 protein is CNDQPQHF. CDR3 in DNA: TGCAACGACCAGCCCCAGCATTTT.

This clonotype has just a few counts. The chain uses TRBV7-6 and TRBJ1-4; D is undetermined. This CDR3 contains 15 residues. Trimming left V 5 bases short and J 0 bases short, with 10 bases between. CDR1 and CDR2 from the germline V gene are SGHVS and FNYEAQ. CDR3 nucleotides: TGTGCCAGCAGCCTCTGGGCGACAACTAATGAAAAACTGTTTTTT. Protein product: CASSLWATTNEKLFF.

This clonotype was found a few times. The CDR3 loop reads CASSPDRAFLEAFF. CDR3 sequence (DNA): TGTGCCAGCAGCCCGGACAGGGCTTTCCTTGAAGCTTTCTTT. The chain recombines TRBV11-2 with TRBJ1-1, with 8 nucleotides matching TRBD1. J gave up 7 bases and V 5 bases, and 9 bases lay outside the gene matches. This CDR3 has 14 amino acids. Germline V gene lookup returns CDR1 SGHAT and CDR2 FQNNGV. The full variable domain, completed using reference TRBV11-2 and TRBJ1-1, is EAGVAQSPRYKIIEKRQSVAFWCNPISGHATLYWYQQILGQGPKLLIQFQNNGVVDDSQLPKDRFSAERLKGVDSTLKIQPAKLEDSAVYLCASSPDRAFLEAFFGQGTRLTVV.

There are a few counts of this clonotype. This chain uses TRBV12-3 or TRBV12-4 with TRBJ1-1, with D maybe TRBD1 (6 bases). CDR3 length equals 15 residues. Trimming removed 2 bases at V and 3 bases at J, with 13 bases between. DNA for the CDR3: TGTGCCAGCAGTTTACTTCAGGGGCAGCACACTGAAGCTTTCTTT. Protein: CASSLLQGQHTEAFF.